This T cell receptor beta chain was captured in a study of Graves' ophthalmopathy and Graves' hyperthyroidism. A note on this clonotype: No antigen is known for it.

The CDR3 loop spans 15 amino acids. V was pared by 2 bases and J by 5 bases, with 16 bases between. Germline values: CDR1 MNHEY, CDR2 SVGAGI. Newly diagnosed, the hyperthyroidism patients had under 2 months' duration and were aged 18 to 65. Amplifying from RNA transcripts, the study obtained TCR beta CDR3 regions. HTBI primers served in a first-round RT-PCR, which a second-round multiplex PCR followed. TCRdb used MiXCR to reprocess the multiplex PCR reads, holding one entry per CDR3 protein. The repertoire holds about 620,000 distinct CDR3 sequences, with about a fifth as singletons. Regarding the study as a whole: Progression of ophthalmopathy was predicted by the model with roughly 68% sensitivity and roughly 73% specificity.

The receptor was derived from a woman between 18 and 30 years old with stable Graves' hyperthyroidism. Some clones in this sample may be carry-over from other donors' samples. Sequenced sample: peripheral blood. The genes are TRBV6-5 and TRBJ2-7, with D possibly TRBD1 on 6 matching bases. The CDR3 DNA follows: TGTGCCAGCAGTTACGCCCACAGGGACAACGACGAGCAGTACTTC. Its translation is CASSYAHRDNDEQYF.